This entry is about one T cell receptor (beta chain). The clone's antigen remains unknown. No quality values exist for individual bases; no much larger clone is one base distant. The donors were roughly 40 Caucasian individuals from Russia, aged 6 to 90 years, who were systemically healthy. Each donor gave 8 to 10 milliliters of peripheral blood, collected into EDTA-treated Vacutainer tubes. Ficoll-Paque density-gradient centrifugation was used to isolate PBMCs, with at least 6.5 million per sample. Trizol reagent was used to extract total RNA from the PBMCs, yielding at least 5 micrograms per sample. For every donor, flow cytometry on a PBMC aliquot measured the percentage of naive CD45RAhigh/CD27high T cells. The library was made by 5' RACE. Instrument used: Illumina HiSeq 2500. The second PCR ran for about 7 to 11 cycles and used a J-beta primer mix along with a sample-barcoded 5' primer. A unique molecular identifier was introduced onto each TCR beta cDNA molecule by a template-switch 5' adaptor carrying 12 random nucleotides. At least 2.5 million CDR3-containing paired-end reads were obtained from each sample. The Mint cDNA synthesis kit, primed by a TRBC-specific oligonucleotide, was used to synthesize first-strand cDNA from all RNA. After uracil-DNA glycosylase treatment, a first 18-cycle PCR used universal primers M1SS and BC2_uni_R on all cDNA. As for how the authors treated the data: For normalization, 1 million high-quality reads were randomly selected from each sample, with every read carrying a distinct molecular identifier. Reads with shared molecular identifiers were discarded instead of being binned into consensus sequences. MiTCR, with a Q25 quality threshold and the strictest error-elimination algorithm, was used for CDR3 identification, clonotype clustering and error correction. Lower-bound total TCR beta diversity was estimated with a nonparametric unseen species model using Euler transformation. Through fastp at Q25 and MiXCR, TCRdb rebuilt clones from the public reads, retaining in-frame beta chains. Rows merge per CDR3 protein into single entries with the most common DNA and genes. The V and J calls and clone size come from TCRdb's table, not from the authors' own analysis. In all, the sample holds over 700,000 distinct CDR3 sequences, and more than 20% of those were seen once. Jointly, the top ten make up just under 9.5% of the sample.

This record comes from a study of blood T cells in healthy people across ages (dated by TCRdb to between 2015 and 2016). With respect to the entire study: In model experiments, template switching captured roughly one uniquely barcoded TCR beta cDNA molecule for every two T cells. To track age-related changes in TCR beta repertoire diversity, the study relied on deep sequencing normalized with unique cDNA molecular identifiers. Four age groups were formed from the donors: young (average 16 years), middle-aged (just under 40), aged (approximately 60) and long-lived (less than 85). Two additional independent replicas of 1 million unique cDNA reads from the same blood draw were analyzed for two donors (one aged 18 to 29 and one aged 80 or older).

Deletion took 3 bases off V and 4 bases off J, with a span of 16 bases between the germline ends. The CDR3 starts with the cysteine, ends with the phenylalanine, and has 16 residues. The only DNA kept is the CDR3, 48 bases in frame from the first base. The germline V gene sets CDR1 to KGHSH and CDR2 to LQKENI. Results and caveats for the whole study, not just this receptor: Total diversity estimates from one million sequenced T cells were considered lower bounds and underestimates. As age increased, observed TCR beta diversity per million T cells dropped in a roughly linear way, and a significant reduction was already evident by age 40. Bulk unsorted PBMC profiling prevented conclusive comparison of naive and antigen-experienced compartments. Compared with the aged group, the long-lived group had more naive CD4+ T cells, fewer expanded clones and increased TCR diversity, a pattern suggesting age selection. Because the CMV infection status of the donors was unknown, age-related changes in expanded clonotypes may potentially have been confounded. Observed TCR beta diversity correlated strongly with the percentage of naive T cells measured by flow cytometry.

The data also belong to a second study, concerning T cells of mothers and their children. The second study's paper adds: Nine systemically healthy Caucasian individuals, comprising three mothers and their six children, were included as donors. cDNA synthesis used all of the extracted RNA, with about 1.5 ug of RNA in each 15 ul reaction. In the second PCR, the M1S primer introduced both the sample barcodes and 2-4 random nucleotides. Over 9.5 million TCR beta CDR3 reads were obtained for each mother, and 2.7 million or so reads were obtained for each child. Thymic selection shapes the output of TCR recombination in a similar way in related and unrelated pairs, and inherited differences have a minor effect. Normalized repertoire overlap was always slightly but never significantly higher in related than unrelated mother-child pairs. With a sensitivity of roughly 93 clones per million clonotypes, no persistent microchimeric T cell clones were detected. In the study, deep NGS was used to compare the TCR beta repertoires of mothers and children, and features distinguishing related mother-child pairs from unrelated individuals were sought. The mean age was roughly 36 +/- 4 years for the mothers and about 12 +/- 4 years for the children. After adapters were ligated using NEBNext reagents, the libraries underwent 100+100 nt paired-end sequencing on an Illumina HiSeq 2000. To prevent cross-contamination, the mother and child libraries were prepared one month apart and sequenced in separate runs. For each donor, between 500,000 and 2,000,000 distinct TCR beta clonotypes were identified. Naive TCR beta clonotypes were estimated from low-frequency clonotypes matched to each donor's FACS-determined naive share, without sorting.

The V gene is TRBV18 and the J gene is TRBJ2-4, with the D segment identity uncertain. This sequence originates from a boy under 18 in good health. Input material: blood. The DNA reads TGTGCCAGCTCACCCCAAAATTACGGTGCAAAAAACATTCAGTACTTC. This encodes CASSPQNYGAKNIQYF.